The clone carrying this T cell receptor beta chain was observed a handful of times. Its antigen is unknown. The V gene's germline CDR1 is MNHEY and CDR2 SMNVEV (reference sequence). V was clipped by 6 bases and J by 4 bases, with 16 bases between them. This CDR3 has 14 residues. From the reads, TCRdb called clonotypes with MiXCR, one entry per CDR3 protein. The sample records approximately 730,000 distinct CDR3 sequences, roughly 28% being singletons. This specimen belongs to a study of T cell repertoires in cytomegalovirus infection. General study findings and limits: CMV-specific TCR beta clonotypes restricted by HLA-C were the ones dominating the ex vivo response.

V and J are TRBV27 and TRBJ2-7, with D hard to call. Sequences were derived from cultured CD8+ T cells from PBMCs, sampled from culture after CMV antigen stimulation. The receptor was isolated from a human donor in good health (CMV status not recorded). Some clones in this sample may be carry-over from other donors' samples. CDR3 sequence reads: CASSLRGRYYEQYV. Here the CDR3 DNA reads TGTGCCAGCAGCCTTCGTGGCAGATATTACGAGCAGTACGTC.